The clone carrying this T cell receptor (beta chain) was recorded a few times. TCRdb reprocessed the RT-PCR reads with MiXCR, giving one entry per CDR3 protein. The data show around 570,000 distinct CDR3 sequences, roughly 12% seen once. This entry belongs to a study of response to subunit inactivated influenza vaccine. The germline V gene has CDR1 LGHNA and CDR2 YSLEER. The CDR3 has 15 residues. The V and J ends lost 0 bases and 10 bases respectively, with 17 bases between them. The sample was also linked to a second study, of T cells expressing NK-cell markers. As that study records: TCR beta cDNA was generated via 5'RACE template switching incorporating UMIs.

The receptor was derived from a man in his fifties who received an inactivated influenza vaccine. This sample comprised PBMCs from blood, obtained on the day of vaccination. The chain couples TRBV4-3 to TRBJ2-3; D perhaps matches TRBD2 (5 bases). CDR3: CASSQEYSGMSPQYF. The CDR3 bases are TGCGCCAGCAGCCAAGAATATTCCGGGATGTCTCCGCAGTATTTT.